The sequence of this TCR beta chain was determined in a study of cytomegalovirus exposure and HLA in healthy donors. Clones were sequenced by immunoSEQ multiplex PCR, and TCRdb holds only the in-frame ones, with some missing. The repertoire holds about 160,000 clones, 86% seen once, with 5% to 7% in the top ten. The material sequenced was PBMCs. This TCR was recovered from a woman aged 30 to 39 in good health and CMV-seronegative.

The CDR3 bases are TGCGCCAGCAACGCAGGGGGCGTAACCTACGAGCAGTACTTC. Encoded protein: CASNAGGVTYEQYF. The rearrangement joins TRBV10-2 to TRBJ2-7, with 8 positions matching TRBD1. The length of the CDR3 is 14 residues. The germline V gene has CDR1 WSHSY and CDR2 SAAADI. With 7 bases clipped from V and 2 bases from J, the junction kept 7 bases outside the gene matches.